These 26 T cell receptor beta chains were all obtained from the same sample, sequenced in a study of cytomegalovirus exposure and HLA in healthy donors. The PCR made use of 60 Vbeta and 13 Jbeta primers. Here immunoSEQ multiplex PCR was the method, and the copy in TCRdb shows in-frame clones only, minus some. The specimen's table records approximately 170,000 clones. The sequencing input was PBMCs. These receptors were obtained from a young woman in good health and CMV-seropositive.

This chain uses TRBV30 with TRBJ2-5; the D gene is possibly TRBD1 (6 bases). The J call may be incorrect, as the DNA end agrees better with TRBJ2-7. The CDR3 totals 13 residues. Germline CDR1 GTSNPN, CDR2 SVGIG (reference sequence). The CDR3 nucleotides are TGTGCCTGGAGCTGGGACAACTCCTACGAGCAGTACTTC. This codes for CAWSWDNSYEQYF.

V is TRBV4-2 and J is TRBJ2-1; 7 bases are a match to TRBD2. The CDR3 consists of 16 residues. Germline V gene data show CDR1 as LGHNA and CDR2 as YNFKEQ. Losses at the gene ends were 4 bases for V and 5 bases for J; bases not matched to a gene: 11. The CDR3 nucleotides are TGTGCCAGCAGCCCCGGTATTGCTAGCGGAAACAATGAGCAGTTCTTC. Its protein product is CASSPGIASGNNEQFF.

V gene TRBV4-1 combines with J gene TRBJ1-1; a possible D gene is TRBD1 (5 bases). The CDR3 has 14 residues. CDR1 MGHRA and CDR2 YSYEKL come from the germline V gene. V lost 0 bases and J 1 base, leaving 6 bases between the germline ends. The CDR3 bases are TGCGCCAGCAGCCAAGAAACAGGGAACACTGAAGCTTTCTTT. It specifies CASSQETGNTEAFF.

The chain combines TRBV11-2 with TRBJ1-5, with D tentatively TRBD1 (6 bases). The V and J ends lost 0 bases and 2 bases respectively, with 8 bases between them. The CDR3 is 15 residues long. CDR1 SGHAT and CDR2 FQNNGV come from the germline V gene. The CDR3 protein is CASSLDAGGNQPQHF. The DNA for the CDR3 is TGTGCCAGCAGCTTAGACGCAGGGGGCAATCAGCCCCAGCATTTT.

The J gene is TRBJ1-1, the V gene TRBV5-6; D is undetermined. The germline V gene encodes CDR1 SGHDT and CDR2 YYEEEE. Trimming took off 1 base at V and 4 bases at J, with 14 bases between the two ends. The CDR3 sequence is 15 residues long. The CDR3 DNA sequence: TGTGCCAGCAGCTTGCTTAGGGAGGAGCTCACTGAAGCTTTCTTT. Protein product: CASSLLREELTEAFF.

This chain links TRBV6-1 with TRBJ1-1; D is unclear. This CDR3 has 13 amino acids. Germline-derived CDR1 and CDR2 are MNHNS and SASEGT. Trimming removed 0 bases at V and 5 bases at J, with 7 bases between. CDR3 DNA: TGTGCCAGCAGTGAAGCGCACTGGACTGAAGCTTTCTTT. This codes for CASSEAHWTEAFF.

Comment on this clone: The same CDR3 is also encoded by other DNA sequences in this sample. The chain joins TRBV5-1 to TRBJ2-3; 12 nucleotides align to TRBD2. The CDR3 consists of 15 residues. The V segment lost 0 bases and the J segment 4 bases; nucleotides outside the gene matches: 0. Germline CDR1 and CDR2: SGHRS and YFSETQ. CDR3 in amino acids: CASSLGLAGADTQYF. The DNA of the CDR3 is TGCGCCAGCAGCTTGGGACTAGCGGGGGCAGATACGCAGTATTTT.

The chain couples TRBV7-8 to TRBJ2-2; D perhaps matches TRBD2 (6 bases). Trimming left V 4 bases short and J 3 bases short, with 9 bases between. The V gene's germline CDR1 is SGHVS and CDR2 FQNEAQ. This CDR3 is 14 amino acids long. This chain's CDR3 is CASSSGGDTGELFF. The CDR3 nucleotides are TGTGCCAGCAGCTCGGGCGGGGACACCGGGGAGCTGTTTTTT.

The V and J genes are TRBV4-2 and TRBJ2-6; D is possibly TRBD2 (5 bases). V was trimmed by 0 bases and J by 2 bases, leaving 8 bases between them. Germline CDR1 reads LGHNA; CDR2 reads YNFKEQ. The CDR3 covers 16 residues. The DNA of the CDR3 is TGTGCCAGCAGCCAAGAAAACGGGGCTGGGGCCAACGTCCTGACTTTC. This gives the protein CASSQENGAGANVLTF.

The rearrangement joins TRBV7-3 to TRBJ1-2; D is perhaps TRBD1 (5 bases). Per the germline V gene, CDR1 is SGHTA and CDR2 is FQGTGA. The length of the CDR3 is 14 residues. V was shortened by 5 bases and J by 3 bases, with 13 bases between the two germline ends. DNA of the CDR3: TGTGCCAGCAGCCCATCAGGGCAGGACTATGGCTACACCTTC. It is translated as CASSPSGQDYGYTF.

This chain connects TRBV14 to TRBJ2-1, with TRBD2 identical over 7 bases. Germline V gives CDR1 SGHDN, CDR2 FVKESK. The CDR3 contains 14 residues. V dropped 0 bases and J dropped 7; count of bases not matched to a gene: 3. This CDR3 is CASSQDWRGNEQFF. For the CDR3, the DNA is TGTGCCAGCAGCCAAGATTGGCGGGGGAATGAGCAGTTCTTC.

The rearrangement links TRBV5-1 to TRBJ1-1, with no clear D. The germline CDR1 and CDR2 sequences are SGHRS and YFSETQ. V was clipped by 4 bases and J by 2 bases, with 6 bases between them. This CDR3 has 12 amino acids. The DNA of the CDR3 is TGCGCCAGCAGCGAGGGAAACACTGAAGCTTTCTTT. It codes for CASSEGNTEAFF.

V gene TRBV7-8 combines with J gene TRBJ1-1, with a weak D call TRBD1 (6 bases). With 3 bases removed from V and 5 bases from J, the gap between germline ends came to 10 bases. The V gene's germline CDR1 is SGHVS and CDR2 FQNEAQ. CDR3 length: 13 residues. In DNA form, the CDR3 reads TGTGCCAGCAGCTTCGAGAGGGGGACTGAAGCTTTCTTT. It encodes CASSFERGTEAFF.

This sequence joins TRBV15 and TRBJ2-1; D uncertain. The germline CDR1 and CDR2 sequences are LNHNV and YYDKDF (reference sequence). The ends were cut back, 0 bases at V and 6 bases at J, with 9 bases in the middle. This CDR3 is built from 14 residues. CDR3 sequence: CATSRDTFSNEQFF. The CDR3, as DNA: TGTGCCACCAGCAGAGATACATTCAGCAATGAGCAGTTCTTC.

The gene calls are TRBV4-3 and TRBJ1-1; D not resolved. This CDR3 region has 14 residues. V was cut by 1 base and J by 5 bases, with 11 bases left in between. Germline lookup yields CDR1 LGHNA and CDR2 YSLEER. The CDR3 region has the DNA TGCGCCAGCAGCCAAGTGGACTTTGGGACTGAAGCTTTCTTT. It yields the protein CASSQVDFGTEAFF.

The rearrangement joins TRBV10-3 to TRBJ2-2; D ambiguous. Germline V gene data show CDR1 as ENHRY and CDR2 as SYGVKD. V lost 7 bases and J lost 6, with 9 bases in between. The CDR3 is made up of 12 amino acids. Here the CDR3 reads CAITNTAGELFF. The CDR3 nucleotides read TGTGCCATCACAAACACCGCCGGGGAGCTGTTTTTT.

The chain uses TRBV19 and TRBJ2-1, with D tentatively TRBD2 (6 bases). The CDR3 consists of 14 residues. V was clipped by 5 bases and J by 4 bases, with 12 bases between them. CDR1 is LNHDA, CDR2 SQIVND, per germline (reference sequence). As DNA, the CDR3 is TGTGCCAGTAGTGGGACTGGACTTTACAATGAGCAGTTCTTC. Amino acids: CASSGTGLYNEQFF.

A remark on this clone: The identical CDR3 is also encoded by other nucleotide sequences in the sample. The rearrangement joins TRBV5-1 to TRBJ2-3; D is undetermined. The germline V and J ends were trimmed by 0 bases and 2 bases, with 7 bases remaining between them. This CDR3 region has 14 residues. Germline V gene sequence: CDR1 SGHRS, CDR2 YFSETQ. For the CDR3, the DNA is TGCGCCAGCAGCTTGGCTCAGTCCACAGATACGCAGTATTTT. Translating it yields CASSLAQSTDTQYF.

This sequence joins TRBV27 and TRBJ1-5; D might be TRBD1 (6 bases). The germline V gene encodes CDR1 MNHEY and CDR2 SMNVEV (reference sequence). V lost 5 bases and J 7 bases, leaving 15 bases between the germline ends. This CDR3 is 14 amino acids long. The CDR3 nucleotides read TGTGCCAGCAGTGTGGGCGGGGGCGGACAGCCCCAGCATTTT. Protein: CASSVGGGGQPQHF.

The chain combines TRBV29-1 with TRBJ2-2, with 7 nucleotides matching TRBD1. After removal of 4 bases from V and 4 bases from J, the junction contained 6 bases not matched to a gene. The CDR3 is made up of 14 amino acids. Germline CDR1 is SQVTM and CDR2 is ANQGSEA. The CDR3 protein is CSVGVRDSTGELFF. CDR3 coding DNA: TGCAGCGTTGGAGTCCGGGACAGCACCGGGGAGCTGTTTTTT.

The rearrangement joins TRBV5-4 to TRBJ1-5; D uncertain. V dropped 0 bases and J dropped 0 bases, with 7 bases sitting between them. This CDR3 comprises 15 residues. Germline V lookup: CDR1 SGHNT, CDR2 YYREEE (reference sequence). The CDR3 protein is CASSLGPYSNQPQHF. The CDR3 DNA follows: TGTGCCAGCAGCTTGGGTCCGTATAGCAATCAGCCCCAGCATTTT.

The CDR3 reads CASSLGRDNSPLHF. The CDR3 bases are TGCGCCAGCAGCTTGGGCAGGGATAATTCACCCCTCCACTTT. The rearrangement links TRBV5-1 to TRBJ1-6; a possible D gene is TRBD1 (5 bases). Germline V gene sequence: CDR1 SGHRS, CDR2 YFSETQ. This CDR3 is 14 amino acids long. V was pared by 0 bases and J by 5 bases, with 6 bases between.

The V and J genes are TRBV15 and TRBJ2-1, with 7 bases aligning to TRBD2. The ends lost 0 bases at V and 10 bases at J; junction bases unmatched: 3. Germline V gene data show CDR1 as LNHNV and CDR2 as YYDKDF (reference sequence). CDR3 length: 13 amino acids. CDR3 residues: CATSRDGLDEQFF. CDR3 DNA sequence: TGTGCCACCAGCAGAGATGGACTAGACGAGCAGTTCTTC.

This chain uses TRBV27 with TRBJ1-6, with 9 bases fitting TRBD1. The ends lost 0 bases at V and 0 bases at J; junction bases unmatched: 9. The length of the CDR3 is 20 residues. Germline CDR1 MNHEY, CDR2 SMNVEV (reference sequence). CDR3 sequence: CASSLSMNRGLSSYNSPLHF. CDR3 nucleotides: TGTGCCAGCAGTTTATCGATGAACAGGGGGCTAAGCTCCTATAATTCACCCCTCCACTTT.

This chain joins TRBV6-1 and TRBJ2-1, with 8 bases identical to TRBD2. CDR1 is MNHNS, CDR2 SASEGT, per germline. V dropped 0 bases and J dropped 9; count of bases not matched to a gene: 4. There are 14 residues in the CDR3. Written as DNA, the CDR3 is TGTGCCAGCAGTGAAGCATCGCTAGCGGGTGAGCAGTTCTTC. Amino acids: CASSEASLAGEQFF.

V and J are TRBV28 and TRBJ2-3; 7 nucleotides line up with TRBD1. Germline trimming cut 10 bases from V and 1 base from J; bases unmatched to any gene: 11. The germline V gene has CDR1 MDHEN and CDR2 SYDVKM. The CDR3 runs 15 residues. CDR3 nucleotide sequence: TGTGCCACCAACACAGGGGCCTCTGGCACAGATACGCAGTATTTT. Its protein is CATNTGASGTDTQYF.